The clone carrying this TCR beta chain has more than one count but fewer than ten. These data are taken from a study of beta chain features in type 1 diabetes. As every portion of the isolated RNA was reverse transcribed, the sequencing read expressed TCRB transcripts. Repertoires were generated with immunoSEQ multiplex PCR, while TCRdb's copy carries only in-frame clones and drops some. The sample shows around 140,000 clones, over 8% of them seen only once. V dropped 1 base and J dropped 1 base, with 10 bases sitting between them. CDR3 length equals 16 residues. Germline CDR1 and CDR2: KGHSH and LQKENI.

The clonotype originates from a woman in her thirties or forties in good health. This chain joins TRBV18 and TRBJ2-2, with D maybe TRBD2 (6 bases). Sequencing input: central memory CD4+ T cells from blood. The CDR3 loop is CASSPRFGGNTGELFF. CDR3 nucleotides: TGTGCCAGCTCACCACGGTTCGGGGGGAACACCGGGGAGCTGTTTTTT.